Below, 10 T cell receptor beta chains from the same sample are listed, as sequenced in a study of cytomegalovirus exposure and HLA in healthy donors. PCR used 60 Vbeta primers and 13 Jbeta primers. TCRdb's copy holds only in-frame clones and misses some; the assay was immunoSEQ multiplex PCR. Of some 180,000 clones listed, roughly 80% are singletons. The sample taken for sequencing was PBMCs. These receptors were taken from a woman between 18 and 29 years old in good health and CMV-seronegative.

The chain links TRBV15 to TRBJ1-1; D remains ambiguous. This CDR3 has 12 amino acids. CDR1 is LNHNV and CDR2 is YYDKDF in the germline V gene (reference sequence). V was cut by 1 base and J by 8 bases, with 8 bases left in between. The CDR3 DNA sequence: TGTGCCACCAGCAGAGCAGCGGAAGAAGCTTTCTTT. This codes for CATSRAAEEAFF.

CDR3 sequence (DNA): TGTGCCAGCAGCTTCGAATACAGGGATTCCGGGGAGCTGTTTTTT. Translating gives CASSFEYRDSGELFF. This chain links TRBV11-3 with TRBJ2-2, with D possibly matching TRBD1 (6 bases). Trimming cost V 3 bases and J 6 bases, with 14 bases left between them. This CDR3 is 15 amino acids long. The germline gives CDR1 SGHNT, CDR2 YENEEA.

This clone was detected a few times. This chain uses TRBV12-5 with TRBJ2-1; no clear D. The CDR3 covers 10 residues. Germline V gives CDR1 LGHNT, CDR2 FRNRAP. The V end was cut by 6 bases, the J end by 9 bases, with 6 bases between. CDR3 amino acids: CASGPLEQFF. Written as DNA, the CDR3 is TGTGCTAGTGGCCCACTTGAGCAGTTCTTC.

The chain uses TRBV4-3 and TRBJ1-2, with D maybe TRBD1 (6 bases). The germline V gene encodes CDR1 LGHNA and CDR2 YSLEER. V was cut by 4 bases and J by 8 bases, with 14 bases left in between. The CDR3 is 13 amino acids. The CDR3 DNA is TGCGCCAGCAGCCCCCGAGAGGGGGACGGCTACACCTTC. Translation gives CASSPREGDGYTF.

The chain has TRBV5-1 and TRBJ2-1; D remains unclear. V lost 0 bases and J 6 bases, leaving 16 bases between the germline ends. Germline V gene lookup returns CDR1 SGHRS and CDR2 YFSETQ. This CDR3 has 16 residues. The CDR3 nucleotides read TGCGCCAGCAGCTTGGCGGCACCCCGTCCGGGCAATGAGCAGTTCTTC. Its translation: CASSLAAPRPGNEQFF.

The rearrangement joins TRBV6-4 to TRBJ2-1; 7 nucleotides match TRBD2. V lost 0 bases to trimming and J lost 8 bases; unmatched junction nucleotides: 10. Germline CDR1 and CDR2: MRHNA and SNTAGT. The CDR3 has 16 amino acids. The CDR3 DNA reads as TGTGCCAGCAGTGACTCGAGGACTAGTGTTCTCCATGAGCAGTTCTTC. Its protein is CASSDSRTSVLHEQFF.

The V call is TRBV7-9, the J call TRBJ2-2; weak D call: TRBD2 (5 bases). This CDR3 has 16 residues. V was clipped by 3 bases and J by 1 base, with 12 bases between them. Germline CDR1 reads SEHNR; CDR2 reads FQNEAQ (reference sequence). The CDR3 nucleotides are TGTGCCAGCAGCTTCGGGCCAGCGGTGAACACCGGGGAGCTGTTTTTT. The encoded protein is CASSFGPAVNTGELFF.

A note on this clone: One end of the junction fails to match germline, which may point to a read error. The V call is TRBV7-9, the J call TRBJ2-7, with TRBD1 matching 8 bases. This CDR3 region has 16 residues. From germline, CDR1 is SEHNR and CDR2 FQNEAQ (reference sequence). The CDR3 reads CSSSSLTGTGLGEQYF. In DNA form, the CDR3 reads TGTTCCAGCAGCTCTCTGACCGGGACAGGCCTGGGCGAGCAGTACTTC.

CDR3 coding DNA: TGCGCCAGCAGCCAAGATCTCCACAGGGCCTCCTACAATGAGCAGTTCTTC. This codes for CASSQDLHRASYNEQFF. The chain links TRBV4-3 to TRBJ2-1, with D possibly TRBD1 on 6 matching bases. The ends were cut back, 0 bases at V and 0 bases at J, with 12 bases in the middle. CDR1 and CDR2 from the germline V gene are LGHNA and YSLEER. The CDR3 length is 17 residues.

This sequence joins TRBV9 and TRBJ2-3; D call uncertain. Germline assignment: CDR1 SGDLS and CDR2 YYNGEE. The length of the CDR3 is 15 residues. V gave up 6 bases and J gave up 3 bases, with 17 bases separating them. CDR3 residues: CASNPGPYFTDTQYF. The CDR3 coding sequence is TGTGCCAGCAACCCTGGCCCTTATTTTACAGATACGCAGTATTTT.